A selection of T cell receptor beta chains follows, all from one sample in a study of cytomegalovirus exposure and HLA in healthy donors. Measured with immunoSEQ multiplex PCR; TCRdb has only the in-frame clones, and not every one. The table includes over 100,000 clones, 89% detected once. Input material: PBMCs. These receptors originate from a young woman in good health and CMV-seronegative. CDR3s leave out the opening cysteine and the closing phenylalanine or tryptophan.

v_call,j_call,cdr3_aa
TRBV5-1,TRBJ1-3,ASSLRFRDSGNTIY
TRBV12-5,TRBJ2-5,ASGLARETQY
TRBV6-5,TRBJ1-1,ASSYTGGTEAF
TRBV9,TRBJ1-2,ASSPRTGYGYT
TRBV9,TRBJ2-5,ASSVAGAGKETQY
TRBV6-5,TRBJ1-2,ASSYSPRGNYGYT
TRBV6-1,TRBJ1-1,ASRYETGVAEAF
TRBV14,TRBJ2-1,ASSHLKTGLWNEQF
TRBV9,TRBJ2-1,ASSTPLYGGATNEQF
TRBV6-4,TRBJ1-6,ASSDDRGNSPLH
TRBV4-1,TRBJ2-2,ASSQEFRVQAGELF
TRBV7-9,TRBJ1-4,ASSPQGANEKLF
TRBV29-1,TRBJ1-1,SSKQGSGTEAF
TRBV11-2,TRBJ2-2,ASNPIQGAGELF
TRBV27,TRBJ2-3,ASSRGPADTQY
TRBV4-1,TRBJ2-5,ASSQEDTQAETQY
TRBV6-5,TRBJ1-5,ASSPSGGHQPQH
TRBV4-1,TRBJ1-3,ASSQSTLSGNTIY
TRBV5-4,TRBJ2-2,ASSPGLAEVGELF
TRBV18,TRBJ1-2,ASSLDSNYGYT
TRBV28,TRBJ1-2,ASSMGGAGGYGYT
TRBV12-5,TRBJ2-3,ASGPSTSADTQY
TRBV18,TRBJ2-7,ASSPNWGDEQY
TRBV25-1,TRBJ1-1,ASSERGDRGKVEAF
TRBV11-2,TRBJ1-3,ASRYGTSLRSGNTIY
TRBV6-1,TRBJ1-5,ASSDGFTGLGQPQH
TRBV7-7,TRBJ2-3,ASSFAPAGVTDTQY
TRBV5-6,TRBJ2-2,ASSYGTGGWTGELF
TRBV9,TRBJ1-4,ASSRDRSDEKLF
TRBV7-9,TRBJ1-5,ASSSRGTENQPQH
TRBV7-3,TRBJ1-1,ASSRQQNTEAF
TRBV29-1,TRBJ1-2,SVEGAGTNGYT
TRBV9,TRBJ1-2,ASSSHTGVGGYT
TRBV11-3,TRBJ2-7,ASSLEKGATNSVTYEQY
TRBV18,TRBJ1-1,ASSPLLPGGNEAF
TRBV9,TRBJ2-3,ASSVVLAGTPSTDTQY
TRBV10-2,TRBJ1-2,ASSDAEVAYGYT
TRBV2,TRBJ2-2,ASIQGEVGELF
TRBV10-3,TRBJ1-2,AISEMAPQGYT
TRBV5-3,TRBJ2-1,ARSPPPIVQEF
TRBV5-1,TRBJ1-6,ASSLGWGTYPPLH
TRBV5-6,TRBJ2-7,AVGGLYEQY
TRBV7-9,TRBJ1-5,ASSLNDAGQH
TRBV6-5,TRBJ1-1,ASSSSVYGWTEAF
TRBV5-6,TRBJ2-7,ASSHVELSYEQY
TRBV6-5,TRBJ2-4,ASTPGGGPNIQY
TRBV2,TRBJ1-6,ASPSQEGNSPLH
TRBV7-9,TRBJ2-2,ASSSSLRGELF
TRBV11-2,TRBJ1-3,ASSIRGGQVGNTIY
TRBV19,TRBJ2-3,ASSAGWDTQY
TRBV9,TRBJ2-1,ASSGAPLSYNEQF
TRBV2,TRBJ1-1,ASTRAPEAF
TRBV11-2,TRBJ2-7,ASSLERTGGPTAQY
TRBV9,TRBJ2-2,ASAPWGLPNTGELF
TRBV11-2,TRBJ2-6,ASSLVGAGGYPGANVLT